This T cell receptor beta chain derives from a study of cytomegalovirus exposure and HLA in healthy donors. In the case of this clone: Antigen: not known.

Only in-frame clones appear in the TCRdb table, and some are missing; sequencing was by immunoSEQ multiplex PCR. The repertoire holds over 100,000 clones, with 88% as singletons. Germline lookup yields CDR1 SGHRS and CDR2 YFSETQ. This CDR3 is built from 17 residues. Germline trimming cut 0 bases from V and 5 bases from J; bases unmatched to any gene: 11. Whole-study findings and limits: Reports described diagnosis of cytomegalovirus status by the classifier as highly specific and sensitive. In vitro work confirmed that a few CMV-associated chains recognize CMV antigens.

The J gene is TRBJ2-3, the V gene TRBV5-1; 8 nucleotides line up with TRBD1. The clonotype originates from a young woman in good health and CMV-seronegative. The sequenced sample consisted of PBMCs. The CDR3 protein is CASSLAPAGGGGDTQYF. The CDR3 DNA reads as TGCGCCAGCAGCTTGGCGCCGGCAGGGGGCGGAGGAGATACGCAGTATTTT.